This T cell receptor (beta chain) came from a study of a mutant IDH1 vaccine in newly diagnosed glioma (dated by TCRdb to the early 2020s). In the study overall: Vaccination was initiated 4-6 weeks after radiotherapy alone, or concurrently with temozolomide cycles in the chemotherapy-containing groups. For exploratory analyses, 25 treated patients had longitudinal TCRB deep sequencing done wherever samples were available. Visit V12 was the week-35 safety follow-up and visit V13 was the week-47 end of study. Of the roughly 30 treated patients, 62.5% were male and about 40% were female, and a mean age of around 40 years was recorded. Peripheral blood was collected at six visits: V03 (baseline), V05, V07, V10, V12 and V13. Prior to enrollment, standard therapy consisting of radiotherapy alone, temozolomide alone, or radiochemotherapy with temozolomide had been administered to patients, with the combination being received by most patients. Study-wide conclusions, independent of this receptor: Vaccine-induced immune responses across multiple MHC alleles were detected in 85% to 95% of patients. Availability determined which PBMC samples were chosen for TCRB deep sequencing. Pseudoprogression seemed to be unrelated to changes in the top peripheral T cell clonotypes found by TCRB sequencing. It was noted by the authors that analyses of patient blood samples could not be reproduced owing to sample limitations.

The sample's time point, from its label and the paper: week 47, end of study. Each vaccine dose was 300 ug of a 20-mer mutant IDH1 peptide in Montanide, given subcutaneously with topical imiquimod. Across visits V03 through V10, patients got a total of eight vaccinations, given in weeks 1, 3, 5, 7, 11, 15, 19 and 23. Newly diagnosed WHO grade 3 or 4 IDH1-mutant astrocytomas showing loss of nuclear ATRX were present in the donors. The samples were drawn from NOA16, a multicentre, single-arm, open-label phase I trial in Germany that tested a mutant IDH1 peptide vaccine in humans for the first time. Genomic DNA for TCRB sequencing was isolated from EDTA blood with the DNeasy Blood and Tissue Kit. On this clone itself: It lacks a known antigen. Base qualities are missing; no much larger clone stands one base away.

Library method: the immunoSEQ multiplex PCR assay. Rearranged TCR beta chain sequences were amplified using the hsTCRB Kit according to the manufacturer's protocol. An Illumina MiSeq was used to sequence the TCRB libraries. Under the source paper's analysis protocol: The kit vendor's proprietary platform handled demultiplexing, trimming and gene mapping. The source is immuneACCESS, and TCRdb retained only in-frame sequences with V and J called. Part of the clones is not carried over; for the studies checked, unresolved V genes explain less than half of this, and the remainder is unexplained. The DNA gave D and trimming, while V, J and clone size come from that table. This sample gives fewer than 45,000 clones in total; 82% of them show up just once. Of the sample, roughly a sixth is held by the ten largest clones. The specimen comprised PBMCs, sampled from a glioma patient whose treatment included an IDH1 peptide vaccine. The sequence derives from a man between 18 and 35 years old with glioma. Some clones in this sample may be carry-over from other donors' samples.

The sequence in DNA is TGTGCCAGCAGGGGAGTGTGGCCAGACCAAGAGACCCAGTACTTC. Translated, it reads CASRGVWPDQETQYF. This receptor chain uses TRBV2 and TRBJ2-5, with TRBD2 tentatively as D gene (5 bases match). There are 15 amino acids in the CDR3, from cysteine to phenylalanine inclusive. Just CDR3 DNA is preserved here, 45 bases in frame from base 1. CDR1 and CDR2 were assigned from the germline V gene as SNHLY and FYNNEI. The junction carries 14 bases between V and J, which are trimmed by 6 bases and 0 bases respectively. This CDR3, with the reference TRBV2 and TRBJ2-5 proteins standing in past its ends, gives the full variable domain EPEVTQTPSHQVTQMGQEVILRCVPISNHLYFYWYRQILGQKVEFLVSFYNNEISEKSEIFDDQFSVERPDGSNFTLKIRSTKLEDSAMYFCASRGVWPDQETQYFGPGTRLLVL.